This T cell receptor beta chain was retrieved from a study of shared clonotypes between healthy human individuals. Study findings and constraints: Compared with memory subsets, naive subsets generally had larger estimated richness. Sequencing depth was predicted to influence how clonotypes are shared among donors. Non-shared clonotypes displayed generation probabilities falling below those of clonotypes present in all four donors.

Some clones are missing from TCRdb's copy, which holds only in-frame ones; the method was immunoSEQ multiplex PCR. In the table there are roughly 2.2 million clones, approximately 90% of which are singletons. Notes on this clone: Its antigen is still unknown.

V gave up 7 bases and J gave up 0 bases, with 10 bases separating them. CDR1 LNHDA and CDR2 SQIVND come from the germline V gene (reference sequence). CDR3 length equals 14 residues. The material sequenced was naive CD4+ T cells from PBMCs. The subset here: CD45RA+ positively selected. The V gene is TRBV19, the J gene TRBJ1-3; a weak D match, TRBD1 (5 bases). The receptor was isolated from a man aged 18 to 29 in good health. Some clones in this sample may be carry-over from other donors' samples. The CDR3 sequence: CASTPGTSGNTIYF. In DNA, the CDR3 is TGTGCCAGTACCCCAGGGACCTCTGGAAACACCATATATTTT.